The following is a T cell receptor (beta chain) sequence with its context. What it binds is not known. A read error may account for a junction end that differs from germline. Germline values: CDR1 SGHDT, CDR2 YYEEEE. The CDR3 sequence is 18 residues long. Combining a sample-barcoded 5' primer with a J-beta primer mix, a second PCR ran for roughly 6 to 12 cycles. TCRdb ran MiXCR on the 5' RACE reads and lists one entry per CDR3 protein. The sample carries over 1,500,000 distinct CDR3 sequences, about two fifths recorded once. The data belong to a study of blood T cells in healthy people across ages. Study information: T cells yielded about one barcoded beta molecule per two cells through template switching. Whole-study findings and limits: Naive and antigen-experienced cells were not separated, limiting conclusive comparison. Compared with aged donors, long-lived donors showed fewer expanded clones, suggesting selection.

This chain links TRBV5-6 with TRBJ2-6; the D gene is possibly TRBD1 (7 bases). This TCR was recovered from a human donor in good health. Sequenced input: blood. The CDR3: CASSSPGQRGSGANVQTF. The CDR3 DNA is TGTGCCAGCAGCTCACCGGGACAGAGGGGCTCGGGGGCCAACGTCCAGACTTTC.